The 9 T cell receptor beta chains below all came from one sample that was sequenced in a study of shared clonotypes between healthy human individuals. Assay: immunoSEQ multiplex PCR; the TCRdb copy retains only in-frame clones and omits some. The sample includes hundreds of thousands of clones, roughly 97% of them seen just once. The sequenced material came from naive CD4+ T cells sorted from blood. Subset noted: CD45RA+ positively selected. These receptors were collected from a woman aged 30 to 39 in good health.

The rearrangement links TRBV30 to TRBJ2-7; D call uncertain. V was clipped by 0 bases and J by 3 bases, with 6 bases between them. Germline loops: CDR1 GTSNPN, CDR2 SVGIG (reference sequence). CDR3 length: 12 residues. CDR3: CAWSVAGYEQYF. CDR3 sequence (DNA): TGTGCCTGGAGTGTAGCTGGCTACGAGCAGTACTTC.

J is TRBJ1-6 and V is TRBV30, with 9 positions matching TRBD1. V lost 5 bases to trimming and J lost 6 bases; unmatched junction nucleotides: 5. The CDR3 totals 14 residues. Germline V gene sequence: CDR1 GTSNPN, CDR2 SVGIG (reference sequence). This CDR3 reads CAWGLGQGNSPLHF. The CDR3 DNA reads TGTGCCTGGGGACTGGGACAGGGTAATTCACCCCTCCACTTT. Combining the CDR3 with reference TRBV30 and TRBJ1-6 gives the whole variable domain SQTIHQWPATLVQPVGSPLSLECTVEGTSNPNLYWYRQAAGRGLQLLFYSVGIGQISSEVPQNLSASRPQDRQFILSSKKLLLSDSGFYLCAWGLGQGNSPLHFGNGTRLTVT.

The genes are TRBV6-5 and TRBJ2-7, with TRBD1 as a possible D gene (5 bases). Germline-derived CDR1 and CDR2 are MNHEY and SVGAGI. The germline V and J ends were trimmed by 0 bases and 3 bases, with 9 bases remaining between them. The CDR3 length is 14 residues. The CDR3 sequence: CASSYSGVNYEQYF. The CDR3 region has the DNA TGTGCCAGCAGTTACTCAGGGGTCAACTACGAGCAGTACTTC.

The V gene is TRBV28, the J gene TRBJ1-5; possible D gene TRBD1, 5 bases. V lost 3 bases and J 5 bases, leaving 14 bases between the germline ends. The V gene's germline CDR1 is MDHEN and CDR2 SYDVKM. This CDR3 is 15 amino acids long. The CDR3 coding sequence is TGTGCCAGCAGTTTGTCCAGGGCCCTATATCAGCCCCAGCATTTT. It yields the protein CASSLSRALYQPQHF.

The V gene is TRBV29-1, the J gene TRBJ2-1; D is unresolved. CDR3 size: 11 residues. Trimming cost V 7 bases and J 4 bases, with 8 bases left between them. Germline CDR1 SQVTM, CDR2 ANQGSEA. The CDR3 loop reads CSEPGYNEQFF. CDR3 DNA: TGCAGCGAGCCTGGGTACAATGAGCAGTTCTTC.

The chain joins TRBV13 to TRBJ2-1; 14 bases are a match to TRBD2. The CDR3 has 20 residues. Trimming removed 4 bases from V and 0 bases from J; junction bases left unmatched: 11. CDR1 is PRHDT and CDR2 is FYEKMQ in the germline V gene (reference sequence). The CDR3 spells CASSSTGLAGGRSSYNEQFF. The CDR3 DNA reads TGTGCCAGCAGCTCCACAGGACTAGCGGGAGGACGATCCTCCTACAATGAGCAGTTCTTC.

This chain links TRBV7-9 with TRBJ1-6; perhaps TRBD1 as D (5 bases). Germline lookup yields CDR1 SEHNR and CDR2 FQNEAQ (reference sequence). Trimming cost V 5 bases and J 12 bases, with 8 bases left between them. The CDR3 loop spans 11 amino acids. This CDR3 is CASSPDIPLHF. DNA of the CDR3: TGTGCCAGCAGCCCGGACATACCCCTCCACTTT.

V usage is TRBV29-1 and J usage is TRBJ2-1, with 9 bases aligning to TRBD2. V lost 6 bases, J lost 8 bases, and 8 bases stayed unmatched. Germline CDR1 is SQVTM and CDR2 is ANQGSEA. The CDR3 has 13 residues. The CDR3 bases are TGCAGCGTCGGGACTAGCCGATTCGATGAGCAGTTCTTC. This gives the protein CSVGTSRFDEQFF.

Points on this clone: This specimen includes other DNA sequences encoding the same CDR3. The chain is built from TRBV28 and TRBJ1-1; perhaps TRBD1 as D (6 bases). The CDR3 totals 14 residues. Trimming pared 1 base from V and 2 bases from J, leaving 8 bases between. The germline V gene has CDR1 MDHEN and CDR2 SYDVKM. CDR3 in amino acids: CASSLSGVNTEAFF. The CDR3 region has the DNA TGTGCCAGCAGTTTATCAGGGGTAAACACTGAAGCTTTCTTT.